Each of the 24 T cell receptor beta chains below was sequenced from the same sample in a study of blood T cell repertoires in COVID-19. Libraries were prepared by immunoSEQ multiplex PCR; TCRdb keeps only in-frame clonotypes and omits some of them. The sample carries 250,000 to 350,000 clones, roughly 87% recorded once. Sequencing used peripheral blood. The receptor set was obtained from a woman aged 45 to 65 who had recovered from COVID-19.

The chain is built from TRBV15 and TRBJ2-5, with D possibly being TRBD2 (5 bases). Germline V gene lookup returns CDR1 LNHNV and CDR2 YYDKDF (reference sequence). The CDR3 contains 15 residues. Between the trimmed V and J ends, which lost 0 bases and 7 bases, there was a span of 15 bases. CDR3 sequence: CATSRERAAWMTQYF. DNA for the CDR3: TGTGCCACCAGCAGAGAGAGGGCGGCGTGGATGACCCAGTACTTC. The full variable domain, completed using reference TRBV15 and TRBJ2-5, is DAMVIQNPRYQVTQFGKPVTLSCSQTLNHNVMYWYQQKSSQAPKLLFHYYDKDFNNEADTPDNFQSRRPNTSFCFLDIRSPGLGDTAMYLCATSRERAAWMTQYFGPGTRLLVL.

The chain joins TRBV6-6 to TRBJ1-2, with D maybe TRBD1 (6 bases). The CDR3 runs to 13 residues. V lost 6 bases and J lost 5, with 13 bases in between. The germline gives CDR1 MNHNY, CDR2 SVGAGI (reference sequence). CDR3 bases: TGTGCCAGCAGCCACCGGGGGGCTTATGGCTACACCTTC. Residues: CASSHRGAYGYTF.

This clone was seen a handful of times. The rearrangement joins TRBV6-5 to TRBJ2-7; 10 bases are a match to TRBD1. Looked up from germline, CDR1 is MNHEY and CDR2 is SVGAGI. V lost 7 bases, J lost 3 bases, and 3 bases stayed unmatched. The CDR3 is made up of 13 amino acids. The CDR3, as DNA: TGTGCCAGCATACGGACAGGGGGCTACGAGCAGTACTTC. Translated: CASIRTGGYEQYF.

The chain recombines TRBV7-3 with TRBJ1-6, with a possible D match to TRBD1 (5 bases). V was trimmed by 2 bases and J by 9 bases, leaving 11 bases between them. The CDR3 has 14 amino acids. Germline-derived CDR1 and CDR2 are SGHTA and FQGTGA. The CDR3 sequence is CASSLLGEVSPLHF. Written as DNA, the CDR3 is TGTGCCAGCAGCTTACTAGGGGAGGTTTCACCCCTCCACTTT.

The V gene is TRBV11-1, the J gene TRBJ2-5; possibly TRBD2 for D (6 bases). Germline V gives CDR1 SGHAT, CDR2 FQDESV (reference sequence). The CDR3 spans 16 residues. V was cut by 3 bases and J by 0 bases, with 14 bases left in between. The CDR3 nucleotides are TGTGCCAGCAGCTTTATTCCAGGGACTTACCAAGAGACCCAGTACTTC. As protein: CASSFIPGTYQETQYF.

The count of this clone is one. Sequence at one end of the junction differs from germline and may be a read error. This chain connects TRBV4-2 to TRBJ2-3, with 8 bases identical to TRBD2. CDR3 length: 16 amino acids. The germline V gene has CDR1 LGHNA and CDR2 YNFKEQ. The CDR3 reads CASTQGLAGATDTQYF. Here the CDR3 DNA reads TGTGCCAGCACCCAAGGCCTAGCGGGCGCCACAGATACGCAGTATTTT.

The chain recombines TRBV30 with TRBJ1-1; a weak D match, TRBD1 (6 bases). With 3 bases removed from V and 10 bases from J, the gap between germline ends came to 21 bases. This CDR3 has 14 amino acids. Per germline, CDR1 GTSNPN and CDR2 SVGIG (reference sequence). The CDR3 DNA reads as TGTGCCTGGAGGCCAAACTTACAGGGTTTCCCAGCTTTCTTT. Residues: CAWRPNLQGFPAFF.

The chain carries TRBV15 and TRBJ1-3; D is undetermined. The CDR3 has 15 amino acids. Germline values: CDR1 LNHNV, CDR2 YYDKDF (reference sequence). Trimming left V 0 bases short and J 4 bases short, with 10 bases between. CDR3 in amino acids: CATSRDLTAGNTIYF. CDR3 sequence (DNA): TGTGCCACCAGCAGAGATCTAACAGCCGGAAACACCATATATTTT.

The CDR3 nucleotides are TGTGCCAGCAGCCCCCGGGACTGGCCAGATACGCAGTATTTT. This sequence encodes CASSPRDWPDTQYF. The rearrangement uses TRBV9 and TRBJ2-3, with TRBD2 as a possible D gene (6 bases). V lost 4 bases, J lost 4 bases, and 13 bases lay in between. Germline CDR1 is SGDLS and CDR2 is YYNGEE. This CDR3 contains 14 residues.

This sequence joins TRBV9 and TRBJ2-2; 8 bases line up with TRBD2. Germline V gives CDR1 SGDLS, CDR2 YYNGEE. Unmatched junction bases numbered 9, after V lost 4 bases and J lost 1 base. The CDR3 covers 17 residues. CDR3 protein: CASSPWRSGGNTGELFF. CDR3 sequence (DNA): TGTGCCAGCAGCCCCTGGAGGAGCGGGGGGAACACCGGGGAGCTGTTTTTT.

The chain couples TRBV15 to TRBJ1-1; unclear D gene. This CDR3 is built from 14 residues. Germline CDR1 and CDR2: LNHNV and YYDKDF (reference sequence). The V and J ends lost 0 bases and 1 base respectively, with 6 bases between them. The CDR3 coding sequence is TGTGCCACCAGCAGAGATGTAGCGAACACTGAAGCTTTCTTT. It yields the protein CATSRDVANTEAFF.

This clone showed up just a few times. This chain joins TRBV5-1 and TRBJ1-1; D not resolved. Trimming left V 0 bases short and J 6 bases short, with 15 bases between. Per the germline V gene, CDR1 is SGHRS and CDR2 is YFSETQ. The CDR3 contains 15 residues. The CDR3 here is CASSLVGLQEAEAFF. The CDR3 bases are TGCGCCAGCAGCTTGGTCGGGTTGCAGGAGGCTGAAGCTTTCTTT.

V gene TRBV29-1 combines with J gene TRBJ2-3; 8 bases align to TRBD2. This CDR3 region has 13 residues. With 5 bases clipped from V and 6 bases from J, the junction kept 7 bases outside the gene matches. CDR1 is SQVTM, CDR2 ANQGSEA, per germline. The CDR3 is CSVSPGGGDTQYF. In DNA form, the CDR3 reads TGCAGCGTTTCCCCGGGGGGGGGTGATACGCAGTATTTT.

The rearrangement uses TRBV11-1 and TRBJ1-1; D unclear. The CDR3 is 12 amino acids. Germline V lookup: CDR1 SGHAT, CDR2 FQDESV (reference sequence). Trimming removed 1 base at V and 8 bases at J, with 8 bases between. The CDR3 DNA follows: TGTGCCAGCAGCTTAGGACGGAGAGAAGCTTTCTTT. It translates to CASSLGRREAFF.

This clone was seen only a few times. The J gene is TRBJ2-7, the V gene TRBV30, with 8 positions matching TRBD1. V trimming: 0 bases; J trimming: 0 bases; junction bases outside the gene matches: 4. The CDR3 runs to 15 residues. Germline CDR1 reads GTSNPN; CDR2 reads SVGIG (reference sequence). Written as DNA, the CDR3 is TGTGCCTGGAGTGTAGGGCAGGGGGCCTCCTACGAGCAGTACTTC. Its protein is CAWSVGQGASYEQYF. The variable domain in full, completed from reference TRBV30 and TRBJ2-7, reads SQTIHQWPATLVQPVGSPLSLECTVEGTSNPNLYWYRQAAGRGLQLLFYSVGIGQISSEVPQNLSASRPQDRQFILSSKKLLLSDSGFYLCAWSVGQGASYEQYFGPGTRLTVT.

The V gene is TRBV4-3, the J gene TRBJ2-3; D is possibly TRBD1 (5 bases). V was trimmed by 0 bases and J by 4 bases, leaving 20 bases between them. The CDR3 is 18 amino acids. Germline V gene sequence: CDR1 LGHNA, CDR2 YSLEER. Here the CDR3 reads CASSQDYGLAGSADTQYF. The CDR3 DNA follows: TGCGCCAGCAGCCAAGATTATGGTCTGGCAGGGTCCGCAGATACGCAGTATTTT.

The chain has TRBV15 and TRBJ1-2, with no clear D. V was cut by 7 bases and J by 4 bases, with 19 bases left in between. Germline CDR1 LNHNV, CDR2 YYDKDF (reference sequence). This CDR3 spans 15 amino acids. This chain's CDR3 is CATKQHGSGIYGYTF. The CDR3 bases are TGTGCCACCAAACAGCATGGGTCGGGAATCTATGGCTACACCTTC.

The rearrangement joins TRBV9 to TRBJ1-4; weak D call: TRBD1 (5 bases). This CDR3 contains 16 residues. Deletions cut 4 bases from V and 3 bases from J, with 16 bases between. Germline V gene sequence: CDR1 SGDLS, CDR2 YYNGEE. In DNA form, the CDR3 reads TGTGCCAGCAGCTTAAAGGCACAGGCCCCTAATGAAAAACTGTTTTTT. Residues: CASSLKAQAPNEKLFF.

V and J are TRBV7-9 and TRBJ1-5, with TRBD1 as a possible D gene (6 bases). The V end lost 1 base, the J end lost 3 bases, and 10 bases lay between the germline ends. The CDR3 totals 15 residues. Germline V gene data show CDR1 as SEHNR and CDR2 as FQNEAQ (reference sequence). CDR3 residues: CASSLETGFNQPQHF. Written as DNA, the CDR3 is TGTGCCAGCAGCTTAGAGACAGGCTTCAATCAGCCCCAGCATTTT.

The chain couples TRBV18 to TRBJ1-2; 7 positions agree with TRBD1. J was trimmed by 8 bases and V by 6 bases; bases with no gene match: 12. Looked up from germline, CDR1 is KGHSH and CDR2 is LQKENI. This CDR3 contains 14 residues. This chain's CDR3 is CASSPIDRAEGYTF. The CDR3 DNA follows: TGTGCCAGCTCTCCGATTGACAGGGCAGAGGGCTACACCTTC.

V is TRBV28 and J is TRBJ1-2; D may be TRBD1 (6 bases). V was pared by 6 bases and J by 5 bases, with 10 bases between. The germline V gene has CDR1 MDHEN and CDR2 SYDVKM. The CDR3 totals 12 residues. CDR3 in DNA: TGTGCCAGCAGGTCAGGGGTTTATGGCTACACCTTC. Protein product: CASRSGVYGYTF.

The chain joins TRBV7-8 to TRBJ2-2; perhaps D is TRBD1 or TRBD2 (7 bases each). The CDR3 totals 15 residues. The germline V gene encodes CDR1 SGHVS and CDR2 FQNEAQ. V was shortened by 5 bases and J by 6 bases, with 16 bases between the two germline ends. CDR3 loop: CASSRGGGSAGELFF. DNA for the CDR3: TGTGCCAGCAGCCGAGGGGGCGGGAGTGCCGGGGAGCTGTTTTTT. Full variable domain (missing parts from reference TRBV7-8 and TRBJ2-2): GAGVSQSPRYKVAKRGQDVALRCDPISGHVSLFWYQQALGQGPEFLTYFQNEAQLDKSGLPSDRFFAERPEGSVSTLKIQRTQQEDSAVYLCASSRGGGSAGELFFGEGSRLTVL.

V and J are TRBV7-2 and TRBJ2-7; D is perhaps TRBD2 (5 bases). The V and J ends lost 5 bases and 6 bases respectively, with 23 bases between them. CDR3 length equals 16 residues. Germline values: CDR1 SGHTA, CDR2 FQGNSA. As DNA, the CDR3 is TGTGCCAGCAGCCGCGGTGTTACGGGATTAGGTGGCGAGCAGTACTTC. It specifies CASSRGVTGLGGEQYF.

Points on this clone: Different DNA sequences within this sample yield the same CDR3. The chain couples TRBV12-3 or TRBV12-4 to TRBJ1-2; perhaps TRBD1 as D (5 bases). V gave up 3 bases and J gave up 3 bases, with 8 bases separating them. This CDR3 is 13 amino acids long. The CDR3: CASSLQGYYGYTF. CDR3 coding DNA: TGTGCCAGCAGTTTGCAGGGATACTATGGCTACACCTTC.